The 13 T cell receptor beta chains reported below all come from one sample, sequenced in a study of vaccination and CD4 T cells after COVID-19. Antigens for these TCRs are unknown. Treatment meaning: approximately nine-day PBMC culture with coronavirus spike peptide pools or control peptides (ViraFEST assay). Sequencing of cultured CD4+ T cell DNA used the Oncomine TCR Beta short-read assay. TCRdb called the PCR reads again in MiXCR, with one record for every CDR3 protein. The sample records about 15,000 distinct CDR3 sequences, approximately 55% being singletons. The sequences come from CD4+ T cells from blood, cultured in vitro, collected before SARS-CoV-2 vaccination. Receptor source: a human donor who had recovered from COVID-19.

The rearrangement links TRBV6-1 to TRBJ2-5; D remains unclear. Germline V gene sequence: CDR1 MNHNS, CDR2 SASEGT. V lost 3 bases and J 5 bases, leaving 10 bases between the germline ends. The CDR3 length is 13 residues. CDR3 sequence: CASSESRWETQYF. As DNA, the CDR3 is TGTGCCAGCAGTGAGTCCAGGTGGGAGACCCAGTACTTC.

The rearrangement links TRBV5-1 to TRBJ2-5; 7 bases are shared with TRBD1. There are 14 residues in the CDR3. Germline CDR1 SGHRS, CDR2 YFSETQ. Trimming at V came to 5 bases and at J to 1 base, leaving 5 bases not matched to a gene. Here the CDR3 DNA reads TGCGCCAGCAGTTACTGGACAGGCCAAGAGACCCAGTACTTC. This encodes CASSYWTGQETQYF.

This clonotype was detected only a few times. The chain employs TRBV6-2 or TRBV6-3 and TRBJ2-7, with unresolved D. The CDR3 is 12 amino acids. The V gene lost 0 bases and the J gene lost 6 bases, with 6 bases spanning the gap. From germline, CDR1 is MNHEY and CDR2 SVGEGT. CDR3 loop: CASSYSRGEQYF. The CDR3, as DNA: TGTGCCAGCAGTTACTCGCGTGGCGAGCAGTACTTC.

The chain couples TRBV29-1 to TRBJ1-1, with a tentative D call TRBD1 (6 bases). V lost 0 bases and J lost 5, with 10 bases in between. There are 13 residues in the CDR3. Per germline, CDR1 SQVTM and CDR2 ANQGSEA. The CDR3 is CSVEDRGGTEAFF. CDR3 coding DNA: TGCAGCGTTGAAGACAGGGGAGGGACTGAAGCTTTCTTT.

In regard to this clonotype: An end of the junction does not agree with germline; a read error may underlie this. The chain combines TRBV5-4 with TRBJ2-7; possibly TRBD1 for D (5 bases). Germline V gene lookup returns CDR1 SGHNT and CDR2 YYREEE (reference sequence). This CDR3 is built from 12 residues. In nucleotides, the CDR3 is TGTGCCAGCAGCTTGGAACCGGCTAGACAGATCTTC. Protein sequence: CASSLEPARQIF.

This rearrangement joins TRBV18 to TRBJ2-5; TRBD2 agrees at 8 bases. The trim removed 6 bases at V and 0 bases at J, leaving 15 bases unmatched. CDR1 is KGHSH, CDR2 LQKENI, per germline. The CDR3 consists of 18 residues. The CDR3 region is CASSYQTLSGVNQETQYF. CDR3 in DNA: TGTGCCAGCTCCTACCAAACTCTTAGCGGGGTCAACCAAGAGACCCAGTACTTC.

V is TRBV19 and J is TRBJ1-1; a possible D gene is TRBD1 (5 bases). There are 14 residues in the CDR3. V was cut by 2 bases and J by 4 bases, with 11 bases left in between. Per the germline V gene, CDR1 is LNHDA and CDR2 is SQIVND (reference sequence). The DNA for the CDR3 is TGTGCCAGTAGTATAAGATCAGGGCGCACTGAAGCTTTCTTT. Translating gives CASSIRSGRTEAFF.

J is TRBJ2-5 and V is TRBV4-1; TRBD2 matches 11 bases. The V gene's germline CDR1 is MGHRA and CDR2 YSYEKL. This CDR3 has 18 amino acids. The V and J ends lost 2 bases and 5 bases, in that order; junction bases with no gene match: 13. CDR3 sequence: CASSQRGTSGTTPETQYF. CDR3 coding DNA: TGCGCCAGCAGCCAACGTGGGACTAGCGGCACGACCCCTGAGACCCAGTACTTC.

The chain uses TRBV20-1 and TRBJ2-4, with D perhaps TRBD1 or TRBD2 (5 bases each). Deletions cut 3 bases from V and 0 bases from J, with 9 bases between. The CDR3 consists of 14 residues. Germline V gene data show CDR1 as DFQATT and CDR2 as SNEGSKA (reference sequence). DNA of the CDR3: TGCAGTGCTAGTCGAGGGGAAGCCAAAAACATTCAGTACTTC. Translating it yields CSASRGEAKNIQYF.

This rearrangement joins TRBV24-1 to TRBJ1-3; D is ambiguous. Germline values: CDR1 KGHDR, CDR2 SFDVKD. The CDR3 is made up of 15 amino acids. Deletions cut 3 bases from V and 4 bases from J, with 12 bases between. The CDR3 spells CATSDPTVMGNTIYF. CDR3 DNA: TGTGCCACCAGTGATCCGACTGTTATGGGAAACACCATATATTTT.

Concerning this clonotype: One end of the junction varies from germline; a read error may be responsible. CDR3 region: CASSVAGTSGSYEQFF. CDR3 DNA sequence: TGTGCCAGCAGCGTAGCCGGGACTAGCGGGAGCTATGAGCAGTTCTTC. The chain links TRBV7-2 to TRBJ2-1; 14 bases are shared with TRBD2. The CDR3 has 16 residues. Germline V gene lookup returns CDR1 SGHTA and CDR2 FQGNSA. Variable domain in full (rest from reference TRBV7-2 and TRBJ2-1): GAGVSQSPSNKVTEKGKDVELRCDPISGHTALYWYRQSLGQGLEFLIYFQGNSAPDKSGLPSDRFSAERTGGSVSTLTIQRTQQEDSAVYLCASSVAGTSGSYEQFFGPGTRLTVL.

The chain carries TRBV7-2 and TRBJ2-1; D is unresolved. The ends were cut back, 1 base at V and 3 bases at J, with 7 bases in the middle. CDR1 is SGHTA, CDR2 FQGNSA, per germline. The CDR3 loop spans 14 amino acids. The chain's CDR3 is CASSLVGYYNEQFF. CDR3 DNA sequence: TGTGCCAGCAGCTTAGTGGGGTACTACAATGAGCAGTTCTTC. The entire variable domain, with the rest obtained from reference TRBV7-2 and TRBJ2-1, is as follows: GAGVSQSPSNKVTEKGKDVELRCDPISGHTALYWYRQSLGQGLEFLIYFQGNSAPDKSGLPSDRFSAERTGGSVSTLTIQRTQQEDSAVYLCASSLVGYYNEQFFGPGTRLTVL.

The chain uses TRBV11-2 and TRBJ2-5, with D tentatively TRBD1 or TRBD2 (5 bases each). Trimming took 2 bases from V and 5 from J, leaving 15 bases between them. CDR3 size: 15 residues. Germline CDR1 SGHAT, CDR2 FQNNGV. In nucleotides, the CDR3 is TGTGCCAGCAGCTTATCTTCGGGACCCACGGAGACCCAGTACTTC. Its translation: CASSLSSGPTETQYF.